Shown below are 19 T cell receptor beta chains from a single sample sequenced in a study of T-cell reconstitution after alpha-beta-depleted transplantation in children. Library preparation (for TCRbeta) was performed with unique molecular identifiers. Each CDR3 protein gets one entry after TCRdb re-called the PCR reads with MiXCR. The sample contains about 280,000 distinct CDR3 sequences, 11% of which appear only once. The source material was peripheral blood, sampled 180 days after TCRalphabeta/CD19-depleted stem cell transplant. The origin of the receptors is a male patient aged 2 to 9 who had a stem cell transplant for chronic granulomatous disease, so the T cells may come from the graft donor.

Ten or more counts support this clonotype. The CDR3 DNA sequence: TGTGCCATCAGTGAGTCGCTCGGGACTAGCGGAAGGAGCTCCTACGAGCAGTACTTC. Protein: CAISESLGTSGRSSYEQYF. The V and J genes are TRBV10-3 and TRBJ2-7; 11 positions agree with TRBD2. V lost 0 bases to trimming and J lost 0 bases; unmatched junction nucleotides: 10. The germline V gene encodes CDR1 ENHRY and CDR2 SYGVKD. This CDR3 has 19 residues.

This clonotype came up many times. V gene TRBV12-3 or TRBV12-4 combines with J gene TRBJ2-3; D is possibly TRBD1 (6 bases). Trimming removed 5 bases at V and 2 bases at J, with 14 bases between. The length of the CDR3 is 15 residues. The CDR3 DNA is TGTGCCAGCAGTAAGGGCCGACAGGTCACAGATACGCAGTATTTT. Its protein is CASSKGRQVTDTQYF.

This rearrangement joins TRBV12-3 or TRBV12-4 to TRBJ2-3; 9 bases match TRBD2. V lost 8 bases, J lost 1 base, and 19 bases stayed unmatched. The CDR3 covers 19 residues. CDR3 protein: CASSLWDILAGTRTDTQYF. The DNA of the CDR3 is TGTGCCAGCTCCCTTTGGGACATCCTAGCGGGGACCCGCACAGATACGCAGTATTTT.

This clonotype was recorded many times. The chain recombines TRBV4-3 with TRBJ1-2, with TRBD1 matching over 7 bases. The CDR3 totals 18 residues. The trim removed 0 bases at V and 3 bases at J, leaving 13 bases unmatched. Germline-derived CDR1 and CDR2 are LGHNA and YSLEER. The chain's CDR3 is CASSQDIWVGRGDYGYTF. In nucleotides, the CDR3 is TGCGCCAGCAGCCAAGATATATGGGTAGGCAGGGGGGACTATGGCTACACCTTC.

In this sample, this clonotype turned up many times. A read error may be the cause here, since a much bigger clone is one base away. The chain couples TRBV10-3 to TRBJ2-6; no clear D gene. Per germline, CDR1 ENHRY and CDR2 SYGVKD. The CDR3 consists of 13 residues. Trimming removed 6 bases at V and 0 bases at J, with 3 bases between. The CDR3: CAISFSGANVLTF. The CDR3 nucleotides read TGTGCCATCAGCTTCTCTGGGGCCAACGTCCTGACTTTC.

The V call is TRBV6-5, the J call TRBJ1-5, with a weak D call TRBD1 (6 bases). Trimming cost V 2 bases and J 0 bases, with 11 bases left between them. The CDR3 runs to 16 residues. CDR1 and CDR2 (germline): MNHEY, SVGAGI. Written as DNA, the CDR3 is TGTGCCAGCAGTTACCAGGGGCAGGTTAGCAATCAGCCCCAGCATTTT. Its protein is CASSYQGQVSNQPQHF.

This clonotype was observed many times. The V and J genes are TRBV29-1 and TRBJ2-7; D not resolved. The CDR3 has 14 amino acids. V lost 7 bases and J lost 2, with 18 bases in between. Looked up from germline, CDR1 is SQVTM and CDR2 is ANQGSEA. DNA of the CDR3: TGCAGCGCCGCCGTGGGTTTGGGTCCCTACGAGCAGTACTTC. Residues: CSAAVGLGPYEQYF.

This clonotype occurred many times. This chain links TRBV25-1 with TRBJ2-7; 8 nucleotides match TRBD1. The CDR3 has 17 residues. Per germline, CDR1 MGHDK and CDR2 SYGVNS. Trimming took 4 bases from V and 2 from J; bases not matched to a gene: 13. The CDR3 coding sequence is TGTGCCAGCAGTGGTTGGACAGGGACCAGTAGAACCTACGAGCAGTACTTC. This gives the protein CASSGWTGTSRTYEQYF.

This clonotype was seen many times. The gene calls are TRBV5-1 and TRBJ2-3, with a weak D call TRBD1 (5 bases). Trimming stripped 3 bases from V and 4 bases from J, with 12 bases between. The germline gives CDR1 SGHRS, CDR2 YFSETQ. The CDR3 is made up of 14 amino acids. The DNA of the CDR3 is TGCGCCAGCAGCTCCTTTTGGGGCCCAGATACGCAGTATTTT. It specifies CASSSFWGPDTQYF.

This clonotype appeared many times. V is TRBV20-1 and J is TRBJ2-1; D possibly uses TRBD1 or TRBD2 (5 bases each). Germline V lookup: CDR1 DFQATT, CDR2 SNEGSKA (reference sequence). The ends were cut back, 1 base at V and 7 bases at J, with 17 bases in the middle. The CDR3 runs to 15 residues. The CDR3 DNA reads as TGCAGTGCTAGAGCGGGACCACCCACGGGAAATGAGCAGTTCTTC. Protein: CSARAGPPTGNEQFF.

The chain is built from TRBV4-1 and TRBJ2-7; 9 bases are shared with TRBD2. V lost 1 base, J lost 2 bases, and 9 bases stayed unmatched. CDR1 is MGHRA, CDR2 YSYEKL, per germline. The CDR3 covers 17 residues. CDR3 nucleotides: TGCGCCAGCAGCCAAGTAATCCCGGGACTAGCCCCCTACGAGCAGTACTTC. It is translated as CASSQVIPGLAPYEQYF.

At least ten counts were recorded for this clonotype. J is TRBJ2-7 and V is TRBV7-2; D possibly matches TRBD1 or TRBD2 (5 bases each). Looked up from germline, CDR1 is SGHTA and CDR2 is FQGNSA. This CDR3 comprises 15 residues. Trimming cost V 6 bases and J 4 bases, with 19 bases left between them. CDR3 DNA sequence: TGTGCCAGCAGATCAAGCCCTGGGGGTGAATACGAGCAGTACTTC. It translates to CASRSSPGGEYEQYF. The variable domain in full, completed from reference TRBV7-2 and TRBJ2-7, reads GAGVSQSPSNKVTEKGKDVELRCDPISGHTALYWYRQSLGQGLEFLIYFQGNSAPDKSGLPSDRFSAERTGGSVSTLTIQRTQQEDSAVYLCASRSSPGGEYEQYFGPGTRLTVT.

At least ten counts were recorded for this clonotype. The V call is TRBV7-9, the J call TRBJ2-7; 7 nucleotides match TRBD1. The germline gives CDR1 SEHNR, CDR2 FQNEAQ (reference sequence). J gave up 3 bases and V 5 bases, and 4 bases lay outside the gene matches. The length of the CDR3 is 13 residues. CDR3 region: CASSHRQGYEQYF. DNA of the CDR3: TGTGCCAGCAGCCATAGACAGGGCTACGAGCAGTACTTC.

The chain carries TRBV5-4 and TRBJ2-7, with 9 bases identical to TRBD1. V was clipped by 4 bases and J by 1 base; unmatched bases: 9. Germline CDR1 reads SGHNT; CDR2 reads YYREEE (reference sequence). CDR3 length equals 16 residues. The CDR3 nucleotides are TGTGCCAGCAGCCCAGCTACCGGGACAGGGTCCTACGAGCAGTACTTC. Its translation is CASSPATGTGSYEQYF.

At least ten counts were recorded for this clonotype. The chain uses TRBV10-2 and TRBJ2-7; perhaps TRBD1 as D (7 bases). The CDR3 covers 14 residues. Germline values: CDR1 WSHSY, CDR2 SAAADI. The ends were cut back, 7 bases at V and 7 bases at J, with 20 bases in the middle. CDR3 DNA: TGCGCCAGCACTCCGGCAGGGGGAGGAGGGGAGCAGTACTTC. This gives the protein CASTPAGGGGEQYF.

At least ten counts were recorded for this clonotype. The chain joins TRBV20-1 to TRBJ2-3, with a possible D match to TRBD2 (7 bases). The V and J ends lost 3 bases and 6 bases respectively, with 16 bases between them. This CDR3 spans 14 amino acids. Germline CDR1 and CDR2: DFQATT and SNEGSKA (reference sequence). The CDR3 loop reads CSARGGGLMDTQYF. CDR3 DNA: TGCAGTGCTAGGGGCGGGGGCCTAATGGATACGCAGTATTTT.

This clonotype appeared many times. This sequence joins TRBV5-6 and TRBJ1-6, with 7 bases lining up with TRBD1. J lost 8 bases, V lost 1 base, and 21 bases had no gene match. Looked up from germline, CDR1 is SGHDT and CDR2 is YYEEEE. The CDR3 runs to 20 residues. The CDR3 sequence is CASSLLRPQTSGTDHSPLHF. As DNA, the CDR3 is TGTGCCAGCAGCTTGTTGCGGCCCCAAACCTCCGGGACAGACCATTCACCCCTCCACTTT.

In its sample, this clonotype was seen many times. The chain carries TRBV20-1 and TRBJ2-1; 8 nucleotides agree with TRBD2. The CDR3 sequence is 16 residues long. V was pared by 3 bases and J by 8 bases, with 15 bases of the junction left unmatched. Germline values: CDR1 DFQATT, CDR2 SNEGSKA (reference sequence). The DNA for the CDR3 is TGCAGTGCTAGGCCCCGTGGGGGCGGGGGGCGATATGAGCAGTTCTTC. It codes for CSARPRGGGGRYEQFF.

This clonotype has at least ten counts. J is TRBJ1-4 and V is TRBV11-2; 8 bases align to TRBD1. V shed 5 bases, J shed 3 bases, and the junction held 8 bases outside the gene matches. The CDR3 contains 16 residues. CDR1 and CDR2 (germline): SGHAT, FQNNGV. The CDR3: CASSRDRIRSNEKLFF. CDR3 DNA sequence: TGTGCCAGCAGCCGGGACAGGATACGATCTAATGAAAAACTGTTTTTT.